These 15 T cell receptor beta chains originate from one sample sequenced in a study of cytomegalovirus exposure and HLA in healthy donors. PCR primers comprised 60 Vbeta and 13 Jbeta primers. Here immunoSEQ multiplex PCR was the method, and the copy in TCRdb shows in-frame clones only, minus some. The sample carries approximately 160,000 clones, over 75% recorded once. The sample taken for sequencing was PBMCs. These receptors originate from a male donor in good health and CMV-seronegative.

The DNA of the CDR3 is TGTGCCAGCAGCTTAGTTGGGACAGGGGGCCAGCGGGAAACCCAAGAGACCCAGTACTTC. This sequence encodes CASSLVGTGGQRETQETQYF. The rearrangement uses TRBV11-3 and TRBJ2-5, with 12 bases lining up with TRBD1. From germline, CDR1 is SGHNT and CDR2 YENEEA. Trimming cost V 1 base and J 1 base; bases outside gene matches: 13. The CDR3 runs 20 residues.

This clone was detected a few times. J is TRBJ1-2 and V is TRBV5-6; D gene ambiguous. This CDR3 comprises 16 residues. In germline, CDR1 is SGHDT, CDR2 YYEEEE. The ends were cut back, 0 bases at V and 6 bases at J, with 18 bases in the middle. CDR3 DNA: TGTGCCAGCAGCTTGGTAGACCGACGGAGGTATGATGGCTACACCTTC. Translation: CASSLVDRRRYDGYTF.

V usage is TRBV29-1 and J usage is TRBJ1-1; 7 bases agree with TRBD1. V was pared by 3 bases and J by 7 bases, with 5 bases of the junction left unmatched. The CDR3 contains 12 residues. Germline lookup yields CDR1 SQVTM and CDR2 ANQGSEA. DNA of the CDR3: TGCAGCGTTGACAGACAGGGAAGTGAAGCTTTCTTT. This encodes CSVDRQGSEAFF.

In this sample, this clone turned up once. CDR3 nucleotide sequence: TGCGCCAGCAGCCAAAGACGGGTGTCCTGGAATGAGCAGTTCTTC. Residues: CASSQRRVSWNEQFF. The chain uses TRBV4-3 and TRBJ2-1, with D hard to call. Trimming took off 2 bases at V and 7 bases at J, with 15 bases between the two ends. The germline V gene encodes CDR1 LGHNA and CDR2 YSLEER. The CDR3 covers 15 residues.

The V gene is TRBV5-1, the J gene TRBJ2-1; 7 bases are shared with TRBD1. This CDR3 contains 15 residues. CDR1 is SGHRS and CDR2 is YFSETQ in the germline V gene. Trimming took 0 bases from V and 1 from J; bases not matched to a gene: 1. CDR3 sequence: CASSLGGQSYNEQFF. CDR3 nucleotides: TGCGCCAGCAGCTTGGGGGGACAGTCCTACAATGAGCAGTTCTTC. The full variable domain, rest sourced from reference TRBV5-1 and TRBJ2-1, is KAGVTQTPRYLIKTRGQQVTLSCSPISGHRSVSWYQQTPGQGLQFLFEYFSETQRNKGNFPGRFSGRQFSNSRSEMNVSTLELGDSALYLCASSLGGQSYNEQFFGPGTRLTVL.

This clone was recorded only once. The rearrangement uses TRBV19 and TRBJ2-5, with D perhaps TRBD2 (6 bases). Trimming stripped 7 bases from V and 2 bases from J, with 11 bases between. Looked up from germline, CDR1 is LNHDA and CDR2 is SQIVND (reference sequence). The CDR3 is 13 residues long. CDR3 coding DNA: TGTGCCAGTAAGGGGAGCGGGCAAGAGACCCAGTACTTC. Its protein product is CASKGSGQETQYF. Full variable domain (missing parts from reference TRBV19 and TRBJ2-5): DGGITQSPKYLFRKEGQNVTLSCEQNLNHDAMYWYRQDPGQGLRLIYYSQIVNDFQKGDIAEGYSVSREKKESFPLTVTSAQKNPTAFYLCASKGSGQETQYFGPGTRLLVL.

The chain has TRBV30 and TRBJ1-2; no firm D call. V was shortened by 3 bases and J by 4 bases, with 6 bases between the two germline ends. The germline CDR1 and CDR2 sequences are GTSNPN and SVGIG (reference sequence). This CDR3 has 11 residues. CDR3 in amino acids: CAWRASYGYTF. The CDR3 bases are TGTGCCTGGAGGGCCAGCTATGGCTACACCTTC.

The chain recombines TRBV10-1 with TRBJ2-2, with D possibly TRBD1 on 5 matching bases. V lost 9 bases and J lost 3, with 11 bases in between. CDR3 length equals 13 residues. Germline values: CDR1 WNHNN, CDR2 SYGVQD (reference sequence). CDR3 protein: CARLRVDTGELFF. The CDR3 coding sequence is TGCGCCAGGCTCAGGGTGGACACCGGGGAGCTGTTTTTT.

In its sample, this clone was seen once. This sequence joins TRBV29-1 and TRBJ2-3; no definite D call. The germline gives CDR1 SQVTM, CDR2 ANQGSEA. The V end was cut by 2 bases, the J end by 6 bases, with 9 bases between. CDR3 length: 12 amino acids. The CDR3 loop is CSVEQSGDTQYF. The CDR3 nucleotides read TGCAGCGTTGAACAGTCTGGTGATACGCAGTATTTT.

The V and J genes are TRBV25-1 and TRBJ2-1; possible D gene TRBD2, 5 bases. Germline loops: CDR1 MGHDK, CDR2 SYGVNS. There are 16 residues in the CDR3. V was pared by 1 base and J by 7 bases, with 17 bases between. CDR3 nucleotide sequence: TGTGCCAGCAGTGAATCGGGCGCGGACTCCTCAAATGAGCAGTTCTTC. Its translation: CASSESGADSSNEQFF.

This clone was found a few times. The V call is TRBV6-6, the J call TRBJ2-1, with 10 nucleotides matching TRBD1. Germline CDR1 reads MNHNY; CDR2 reads SVGAGI (reference sequence). V was pared by 0 bases and J by 7 bases, with 6 bases of the junction left unmatched. This CDR3 is built from 16 residues. The CDR3 is CASSYSDRGLRNEQFF. CDR3 bases: TGTGCCAGCAGTTACTCCGACAGGGGGCTGAGGAATGAGCAGTTCTTC.

V and J are TRBV30 and TRBJ2-7, with a weak D call TRBD2 (5 bases). The V end was cut by 3 bases, the J end by 7 bases, with 16 bases between. In germline, CDR1 is GTSNPN, CDR2 SVGIG (reference sequence). This CDR3 has 13 residues. The CDR3 spells CAWSPGLAEEQYF. In DNA, the CDR3 is TGTGCCTGGAGCCCCGGGCTAGCTGAAGAGCAGTACTTC.

This clone was observed a handful of times. V and J are TRBV19 and TRBJ1-5, with D unresolved. Trimming removed 6 bases at V and 2 bases at J, with 8 bases between. From germline, CDR1 is LNHDA and CDR2 SQIVND (reference sequence). The CDR3 totals 13 residues. The CDR3 loop is CASRQTGNQPQHF. CDR3 nucleotides: TGTGCCAGTAGACAGACGGGCAATCAGCCCCAGCATTTT.

This rearrangement joins TRBV18 to TRBJ2-1, with 10 bases lining up with TRBD2. Germline CDR1 and CDR2: KGHSH and LQKENI. The length of the CDR3 is 14 residues. V was clipped by 8 bases and J by 10 bases; unmatched bases: 11. DNA for the CDR3: TGTGCCAGCACTCTTGAGCGGGGGGGCCGCGAGCAGTTCTTC. Translation gives CASTLERGGREQFF.

The rearrangement joins TRBV6-6 to TRBJ2-1; TRBD2 agrees at 12 bases. The CDR3 spans 15 residues. Germline V lookup: CDR1 MNHNY, CDR2 SVGAGI (reference sequence). V lost 5 bases to trimming and J lost 4 bases; unmatched junction nucleotides: 3. Here the CDR3 reads CASSTSGGTYNEQFF. CDR3 DNA: TGTGCCAGCAGTACTAGCGGGGGGACTTACAATGAGCAGTTCTTC.